This entry features one T cell receptor beta chain sequence. Its antigen is not identified. These data are taken from a study of blood T cells in healthy people across ages. Study-wide results and limits: Compared with aged donors, long-lived donors showed fewer expanded clones, suggesting selection. TCR beta diversity, measured per million T cells, fell in a roughly linear way with age.

The germline V gene has CDR1 SGHTA and CDR2 FQGNSA. Trimming took 5 bases from V and 4 from J; bases not matched to a gene: 14. The CDR3 is 17 residues long. Using a J-beta primer mix together with a sample-barcoded 5' primer, a second PCR was run for roughly 7 to 11 cycles. Every cDNA molecule carried a tag from a template-switch adaptor bearing 12 random nucleotides. TCRdb processed the 5' RACE reads anew with MiXCR; each CDR3 protein has one entry. This table holds 750,000 or so distinct CDR3 sequences, around a quarter found once. The sample was also linked to a second study, of T cells of mothers and their children.

The source is a boy aged 5-17 years in good health. The chain has TRBV7-2 and TRBJ2-5; 9 bases match TRBD2. Sequencing was performed on blood. In nucleotides, the CDR3 is TGTGCCAGCAGCGCGAATCTAGCGCGGGGGGGCCGAGAGACCCAGTACTTC. This gives the protein CASSANLARGGRETQYF.